One TCR beta chain is described in this entry. The antigen remains unidentified. This CDR3 has 13 amino acids. Germline V gene sequence: CDR1 DFQATT, CDR2 SNEGSKA (reference sequence). The germline V and J ends were trimmed by 0 bases and 7 bases, with 10 bases remaining between them. This sample stems from a study of human T cells and chemical hapten exposure. Background on the study: 2% DPC applied to an approximately 2 cm by approximately 2 cm arm area sensitized donors. Diphenylcyclopropenone was administered weekly to the scalp of patients throughout the roughly 23-week study. Per-sample TCR yield variation was attributed mainly to small pooled library volume differences.

One entry per CDR3 protein results from TCRdb running MiXCR on the RACE reads. The repertoire consists of over 65,000 distinct CDR3 sequences, with around 10% occurring once and the leading ten covering approximately 1.5%. Study conclusions and caveats: Expanded TCR counts at PT1 were positively correlated with the patch test score.

Documented time point: patch test 3, about 24 weeks after DPC sensitization. Treatment in this sample: therapeutic diphenylcyclopropenone sensitization with weekly scalp DPC. Sequences were derived from whole blood, sampled in connection with sensitization to the hapten diphenylcyclopropenone (DPC). The chain carries TRBV20-1 and TRBJ2-1; TRBD1 is a possible D gene (5 bases). This receptor was identified in a woman aged 45-65 years with alopecia areata. Some clones in this sample may be carry-over from other donors' samples. The CDR3, as DNA: TGCAGTGCTAGAGAGGGGCCGAGGAATGAGCAGTTCTTC. Its protein product is CSAREGPRNEQFF.